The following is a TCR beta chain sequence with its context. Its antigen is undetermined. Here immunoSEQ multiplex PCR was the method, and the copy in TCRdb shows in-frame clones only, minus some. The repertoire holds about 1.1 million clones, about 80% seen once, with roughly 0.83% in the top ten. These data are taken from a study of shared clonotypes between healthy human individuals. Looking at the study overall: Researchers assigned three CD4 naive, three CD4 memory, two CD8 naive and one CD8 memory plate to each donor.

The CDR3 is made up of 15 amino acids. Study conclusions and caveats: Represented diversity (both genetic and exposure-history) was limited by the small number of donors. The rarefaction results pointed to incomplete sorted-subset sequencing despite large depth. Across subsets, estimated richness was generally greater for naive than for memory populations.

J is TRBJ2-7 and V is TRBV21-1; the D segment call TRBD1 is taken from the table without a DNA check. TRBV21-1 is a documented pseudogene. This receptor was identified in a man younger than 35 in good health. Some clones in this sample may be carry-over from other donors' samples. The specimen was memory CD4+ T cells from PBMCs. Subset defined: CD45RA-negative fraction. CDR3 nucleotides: TGTGCCAGCAGCAACCGGGACAGGGACTCCTACGAGCAGTACTTC. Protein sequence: CASSNRDRDSYEQYF.